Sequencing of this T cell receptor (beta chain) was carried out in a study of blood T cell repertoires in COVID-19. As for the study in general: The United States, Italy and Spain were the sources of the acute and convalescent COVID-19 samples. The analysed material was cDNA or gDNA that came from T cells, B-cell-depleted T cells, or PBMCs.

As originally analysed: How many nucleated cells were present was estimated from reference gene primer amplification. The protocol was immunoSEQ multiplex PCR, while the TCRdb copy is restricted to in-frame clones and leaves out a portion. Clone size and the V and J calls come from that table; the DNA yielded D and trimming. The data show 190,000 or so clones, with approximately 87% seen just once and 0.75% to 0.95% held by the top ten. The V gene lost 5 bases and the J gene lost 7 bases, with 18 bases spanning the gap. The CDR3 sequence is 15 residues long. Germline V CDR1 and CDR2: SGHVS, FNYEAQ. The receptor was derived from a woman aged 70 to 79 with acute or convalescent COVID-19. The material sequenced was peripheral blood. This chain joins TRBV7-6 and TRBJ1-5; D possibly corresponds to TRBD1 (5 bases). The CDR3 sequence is CASSRIGGARQPQHF. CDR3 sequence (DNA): TGTGCCAGCAGCCGAATCGGGGGTGCGCGACAGCCCCAGCATTTT.